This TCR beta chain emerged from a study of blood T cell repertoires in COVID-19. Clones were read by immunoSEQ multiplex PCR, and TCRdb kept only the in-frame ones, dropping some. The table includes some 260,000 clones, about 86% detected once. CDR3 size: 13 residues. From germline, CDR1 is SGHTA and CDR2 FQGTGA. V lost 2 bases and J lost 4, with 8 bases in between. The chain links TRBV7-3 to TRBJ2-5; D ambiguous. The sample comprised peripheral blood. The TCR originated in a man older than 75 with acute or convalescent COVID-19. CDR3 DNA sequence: TGTGCCAGCAGCTTAGGGCCAGGAGAGACCCAGTACTTC. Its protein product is CASSLGPGETQYF.